A selection of T cell receptor beta chains follows, all from one sample in a study of blood T cell repertoires in COVID-19. The method was immunoSEQ multiplex PCR; TCRdb's version includes in-frame clones alone and lacks a portion of them. The sample lists hundreds of thousands of clones, over 75% occurring once. The source material was PBMCs or T cells enriched from blood (not recorded which). These receptors were collected from a woman in her thirties or forties with acute COVID-19. The CDR3 runs from the conserved cysteine through the conserved F or W. The order of the fields is clone size, V gene, J gene, D gene, CDR3 protein, CDR3 DNA. A D gene is named only where the DNA matches it firmly. Only some rows state a clone size, as once, few, many or a class for expanded clones.

NA,TRBV19,TRBJ2-2,NA,CASSIDRGNTGELFF,TGTGCCAGTAGTATAGATAGGGGCAACACCGGGGAGCTGTTTTTT
few,TRBV4-2,TRBJ2-5,TRBD2,CASSQHGSGGGQETQYF,TGTGCCAGCAGCCAACACGGGAGCGGGGGGGGTCAAGAGACCCAGTACTTC
NA,TRBV6-5,TRBJ2-1,TRBD1,CAARTGTIDNEQFF,TGTGCCGCTCGGACAGGGACGATCGACAATGAGCAGTTCTTC
NA,TRBV19,TRBJ1-4,TRBD1,CASSTRTGNEKLFF,TGTGCCAGTAGTACTCGGACAGGGAATGAAAAACTGTTTTTT
few,TRBV5-8,TRBJ1-1,NA,CASSLPGQGNTEAFF,TGTGCCAGCAGCCTTCCCGGTCAGGGGAACACTGAAGCTTTCTTT
few,TRBV19,TRBJ1-4,NA,CASTGLVANEKLFF,TGTGCCAGTACGGGACTTGTTGCTAATGAAAAACTGTTTTTT
few,TRBV18,TRBJ1-5,NA,CASSPPVRSNQPQHF,TGTGCCAGCTCACCACCGGTGAGGAGCAATCAGCCCCAGCATTTT
NA,TRBV10-3,TRBJ2-1,TRBD2,CAIVGGSSYNEQFF,TGTGCCATCGTCGGGGGGAGCTCCTACAATGAGCAGTTCTTC
NA,TRBV4-3,TRBJ2-1,NA,CASSQVPGGGSYNEQFF,TGCGCCAGCAGCCAAGTCCCCGGCGGCGGCTCCTACAATGAGCAGTTCTTC
NA,TRBV4-2,TRBJ2-1,NA,CASSQGTTNEQFF,TGTGCCAGCAGCCAAGGGACAACAAATGAGCAGTTCTTC
NA,TRBV7-9,TRBJ1-6,TRBD1,CASRQRQGALDSPLHF,TGTGCCAGCAGACAAAGACAGGGCGCCCTTGATTCACCCCTCCACTTT
NA,TRBV6-1,TRBJ1-1,NA,CASSEVMGANTEAFF,TGTGCCAGCAGTGAAGTCATGGGGGCGAACACTGAAGCTTTCTTT
NA,TRBV5-1,TRBJ2-3,NA,CASTPRSSTDTQYF,TGCGCCAGCACCCCCCGGAGTTCCACAGATACGCAGTATTTT
once,TRBV5-1,TRBJ2-2,TRBD1,CASRPPRQGTTGELFF,TGCGCCAGCAGGCCCCCGAGACAGGGCACCACCGGGGAGCTGTTTTTT
NA,TRBV4-3,TRBJ2-3,TRBD1,CASSQEATGASTDTQYF,TGCGCCAGCAGCCAAGAGGCCACAGGGGCTAGCACAGATACGCAGTATTTT
NA,TRBV2,TRBJ2-3,NA,CASSDRRSTDTQYF,TGTGCCAGCAGTGACCGCAGGAGCACAGATACGCAGTATTTT
NA,TRBV6-1,TRBJ1-2,NA,CASSEWWLRHPLGYTF,TGTGCCAGCAGTGAATGGTGGCTACGACACCCTCTTGGCTACACCTTC